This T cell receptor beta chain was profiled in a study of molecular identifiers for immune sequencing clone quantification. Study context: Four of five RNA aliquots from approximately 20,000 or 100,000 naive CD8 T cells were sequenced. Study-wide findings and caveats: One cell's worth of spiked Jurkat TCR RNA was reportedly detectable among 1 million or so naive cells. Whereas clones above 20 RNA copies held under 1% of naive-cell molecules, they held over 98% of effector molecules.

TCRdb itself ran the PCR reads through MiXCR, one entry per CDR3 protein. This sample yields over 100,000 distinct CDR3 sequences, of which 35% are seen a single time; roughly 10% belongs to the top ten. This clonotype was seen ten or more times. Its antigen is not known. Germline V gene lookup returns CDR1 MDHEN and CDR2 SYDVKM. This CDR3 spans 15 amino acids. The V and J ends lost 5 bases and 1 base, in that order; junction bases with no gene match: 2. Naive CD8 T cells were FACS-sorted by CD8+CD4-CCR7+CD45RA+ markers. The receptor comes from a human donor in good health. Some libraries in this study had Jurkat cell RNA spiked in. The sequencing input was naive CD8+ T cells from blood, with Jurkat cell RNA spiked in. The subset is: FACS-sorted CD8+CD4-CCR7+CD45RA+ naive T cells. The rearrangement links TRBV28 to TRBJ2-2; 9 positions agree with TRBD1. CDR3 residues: CASSQDRGNTGELFF. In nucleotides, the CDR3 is TGTGCCAGCAGTCAGGACAGGGGGAACACCGGGGAGCTGTTTTTT.